This T cell receptor (beta chain) was retrieved from a study of beta chain features in type 1 diabetes. Study results and caveats: Type 1 diabetes patients had moderately but significantly shorter TCRB CDR3s in all four CD4+ subsets. The similarity of naive, central memory and Treg TCRB repertoires appeared greater among patients than among healthy donors. HLA effects on TCRB rearrangement stayed unresolved here.

The V and J ends lost 5 bases and 3 bases respectively, with 1 base between them. The CDR3 sequence is 9 residues long. Germline-derived CDR1 and CDR2 are DFQATT and SNEGSKA (reference sequence). Every bit of the isolated RNA underwent reverse transcription, so sequencing read expressed TCRB transcripts. Assay used: immunoSEQ multiplex PCR; TCRdb lists only in-frame clones, some missing. Here the sample spans 680,000 or so clones, about a sixth being singletons. In the case of this clone: Its antigen is unknown.

The sequencing input was naive CD4+ T cells from blood. The receptor's source is a man aged 18 to 29 in good health. The chain combines TRBV20-1 with TRBJ2-5; D not certain. CDR3 bases: TGCAGTGCTGAAGAGACCCAGTACTTC. Encoded protein: CSAEETQYF.